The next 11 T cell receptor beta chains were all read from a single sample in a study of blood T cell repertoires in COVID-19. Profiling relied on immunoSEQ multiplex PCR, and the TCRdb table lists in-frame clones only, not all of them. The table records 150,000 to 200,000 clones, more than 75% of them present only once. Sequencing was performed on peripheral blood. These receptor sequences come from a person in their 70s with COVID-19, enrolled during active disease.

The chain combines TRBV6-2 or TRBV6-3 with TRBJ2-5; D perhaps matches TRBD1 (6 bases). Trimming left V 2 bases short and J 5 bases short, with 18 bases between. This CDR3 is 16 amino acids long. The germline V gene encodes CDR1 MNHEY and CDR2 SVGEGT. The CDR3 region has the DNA TGTGCCAGCAGTTACCCCTGGGCAGGGGTGGTGGAGACCCAGTACTTC. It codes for CASSYPWAGVVETQYF.

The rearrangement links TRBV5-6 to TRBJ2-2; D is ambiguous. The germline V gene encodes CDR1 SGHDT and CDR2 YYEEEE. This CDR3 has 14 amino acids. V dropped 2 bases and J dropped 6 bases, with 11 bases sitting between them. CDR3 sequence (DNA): TGTGCCAGCAGCTTTGGCCGCCCACCCGGGGAGCTGTTTTTT. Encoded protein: CASSFGRPPGELFF.

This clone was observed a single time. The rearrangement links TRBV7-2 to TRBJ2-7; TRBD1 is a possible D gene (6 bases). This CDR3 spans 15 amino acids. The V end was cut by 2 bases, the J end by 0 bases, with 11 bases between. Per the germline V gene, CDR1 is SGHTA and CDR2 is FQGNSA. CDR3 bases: TGTGCCAGCAGCTTAAGAGGGGGTAGCTCCTACGAGCAGTACTTC. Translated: CASSLRGGSSYEQYF.

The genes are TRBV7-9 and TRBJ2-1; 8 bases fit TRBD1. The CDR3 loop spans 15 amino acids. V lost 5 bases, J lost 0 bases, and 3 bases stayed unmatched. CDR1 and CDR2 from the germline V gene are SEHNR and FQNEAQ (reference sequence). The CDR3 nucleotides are TGTGCCAGCAGCCGTACAGGGGGCTCCTACAATGAGCAGTTCTTC. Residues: CASSRTGGSYNEQFF.

The CDR3 here is CSAKGLRYNEQFF. The CDR3 coding sequence is TGCAGCGCTAAGGGACTCCGATACAATGAGCAGTTCTTC. This chain connects TRBV29-1 to TRBJ2-1; possible D gene TRBD2, 6 bases. The germline V gene has CDR1 SQVTM and CDR2 ANQGSEA. Between the trimmed V and J ends, which lost 7 bases and 4 bases, there was a span of 14 bases. The CDR3 is 13 amino acids.

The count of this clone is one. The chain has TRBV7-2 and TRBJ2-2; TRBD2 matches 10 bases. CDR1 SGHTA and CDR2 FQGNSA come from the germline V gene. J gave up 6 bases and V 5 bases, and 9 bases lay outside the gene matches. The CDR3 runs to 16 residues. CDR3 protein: CASSTGTSVVAGELFF. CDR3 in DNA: TGTGCCAGCAGCACCGGGACTAGCGTTGTGGCCGGGGAGCTGTTTTTT.

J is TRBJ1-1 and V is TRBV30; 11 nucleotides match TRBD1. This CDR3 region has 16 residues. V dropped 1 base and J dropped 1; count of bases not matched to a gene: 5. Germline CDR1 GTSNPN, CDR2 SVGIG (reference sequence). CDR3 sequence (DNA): TGTGCCTGGAGTGGGACAGGGGGCATAGGGAACACTGAAGCTTTCTTT. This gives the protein CAWSGTGGIGNTEAFF.

This chain's CDR3 is CASRNRTEDNQPQHF. CDR3 nucleotide sequence: TGCGCCAGCAGGAATCGGACAGAAGACAATCAGCCCCAGCATTTT. The genes are TRBV5-1 and TRBJ1-5; tentative D call: TRBD1 (6 bases). The V gene's germline CDR1 is SGHRS and CDR2 YFSETQ. The length of the CDR3 is 15 residues. The V gene lost 5 bases and the J gene lost 3 bases, with 15 bases spanning the gap.

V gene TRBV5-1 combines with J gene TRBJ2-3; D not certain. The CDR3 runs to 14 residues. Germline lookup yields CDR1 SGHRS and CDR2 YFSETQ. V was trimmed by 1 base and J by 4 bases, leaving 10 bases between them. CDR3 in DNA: TGCGCCAGCAGCTTGTCGTTATCGGCAGATACGCAGTATTTT. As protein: CASSLSLSADTQYF.

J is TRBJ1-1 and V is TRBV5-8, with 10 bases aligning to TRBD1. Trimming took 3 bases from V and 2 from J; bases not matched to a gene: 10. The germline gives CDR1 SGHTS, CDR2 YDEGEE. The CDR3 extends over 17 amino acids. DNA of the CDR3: TGTGCCAGCAGCTCGAGAAAAGGGACAGGGGCAAACACTGAAGCTTTCTTT. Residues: CASSSRKGTGANTEAFF.

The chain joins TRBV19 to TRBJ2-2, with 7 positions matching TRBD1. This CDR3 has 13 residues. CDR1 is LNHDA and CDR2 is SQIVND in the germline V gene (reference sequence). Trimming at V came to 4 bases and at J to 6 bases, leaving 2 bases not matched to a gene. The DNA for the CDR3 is TGTGCCAGTAGTAGACAGGGTCCCGGGGAGCTGTTTTTT. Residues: CASSRQGPGELFF.